These T cell receptor beta chains were read from a single sample in a study of cytomegalovirus exposure and HLA in healthy donors. Sequencing was performed with immunoSEQ multiplex PCR; in TCRdb, only in-frame clones are kept and a portion is missing. The table records around 50,000 clones, around three fifths of them present only once. The specimen was PBMCs. The receptors shown here come from a human donor in good health. The CDR3 runs from the conserved cysteine through the conserved F or W. The D gene is left open where the match is weak. Size is stated for part of the rows, as once, few or many counts, or as a class when the clone is expanded.

V	D	J	size	CDR3	DNA
TRBV29-1	TRBD1	TRBJ2-3	NA	CSVEGTGVDTQYF	TGCAGCGTTGAGGGGACAGGGGTAGATACGCAGTATTTT
TRBV5-5	TRBD1	TRBJ1-4	NA	CASSLRVLGRGREKLFF	TGTGCCAGCAGCTTGCGCGTCTTAGGCAGGGGGCGCGAAAAACTGTTTTTT
TRBV5-1	TRBD2	TRBJ2-3	NA	CASSSIGTSADTQYF	TGCGCCAGCAGCTCCATTGGGACTAGCGCAGATACGCAGTATTTT
TRBV7-9	TRBD1	TRBJ1-2	once	CASSSRQGGFGGYTF	TGTGCCAGCAGCTCCCGACAGGGGGGATTCGGTGGCTACACCTTC
TRBV29-1	NA	TRBJ2-7	NA	CSVEATAYEQYF	TGCAGCGTTGAAGCGACAGCCTACGAGCAGTACTTC
TRBV25-1	NA	TRBJ1-6	NA	CASRPRTNYNSPLHF	TGTGCCAGCCGCCCCAGGACAAATTATAATTCACCCCTCCACTTT
TRBV5-1	NA	TRBJ2-7	NA	CASSFDTPSYEQYF	TGCGCCAGCAGCTTCGACACCCCCTCCTACGAGCAGTACTTC
TRBV19	TRBD2	TRBJ2-1	few	CASSIGGAWNEQFF	TGTGCCAGTAGTATCGGGGGGGCGTGGAATGAGCAGTTCTTC
TRBV6-5	NA	TRBJ1-2	once	CASSQTPWDGYTF	TGTGCCAGCAGCCAGACACCCTGGGATGGCTACACCTTC
TRBV7-2	TRBD1	TRBJ2-7	NA	CASSSTGGMVEQYF	TGTGCCAGCAGCAGTACAGGGGGCATGGTCGAGCAGTACTTC
TRBV5-1	NA	TRBJ1-2	few	CASSPGQLNYGYTF	TGCGCCAGCAGCCCAGGACAGCTTAACTATGGCTACACCTTC
TRBV25-1	NA	TRBJ1-1	many	CASRESTEAFF	TGTGCCTCTCGGGAGAGCACTGAAGCTTTCTTT
TRBV7-2	TRBD2	TRBJ2-3	NA	CASSLNWRGATDTQYF	TGTGCCAGCAGCTTAAACTGGCGGGGGGCCACAGATACGCAGTATTTT
TRBV18	NA	TRBJ1-5	NA	CASSPPRAGGNQPQHF	TGTGCCAGCTCACCACCGAGGGCCGGGGGCAATCAGCCCCAGCATTTT
TRBV2	NA	TRBJ2-1	NA	CASSDGVGGLYNEQFF	TGTGCCAGCAGTGACGGGGTGGGGGGGCTCTACAATGAGCAGTTCTTC
TRBV13	TRBD1	TRBJ1-5	few	CASSLRDRGSNQPQHF	TGTGCCAGCAGCCTCCGGGACAGGGGGTCGAATCAGCCCCAGCATTTT
TRBV19	NA	TRBJ1-1	NA	CASSIGGRGTEAFF	TGTGCCAGTAGTATCGGGGGTCGGGGGACTGAAGCTTTCTTT
TRBV15	NA	TRBJ2-1	NA	CATSRDRGRVGQFF	TGTGCCACCAGCAGAGATCGAGGGAGAGTCGGGCAGTTCTTC
TRBV27	TRBD1	TRBJ1-2	NA	CASSLGRRGSGYTF	TGTGCCAGCAGTTTAGGTCGCAGGGGGTCTGGCTACACCTTC
TRBV5-4	TRBD2	TRBJ2-2	NA	CASSLTSGGGGTGELFF	TGTGCCAGCAGCTTGACCAGCGGGGGGGGAGGCACCGGGGAGCTGTTTTTT
TRBV6-1	NA	TRBJ1-2	few	CASRADTYYGYTF	TGTGCCAGCAGGGCCGACACTTACTATGGCTACACCTTC
TRBV5-6	NA	TRBJ2-7	NA	CASSNDIRVRTYEQYF	TGTGCCAGCAGTAACGACATCAGGGTGAGGACCTACGAGCAGTACTTC
TRBV28	TRBD2	TRBJ2-7	once	CASSYSSGGSSYEQYF	TGTGCCAGCAGTTATTCTAGCGGGGGGAGCTCCTACGAGCAGTACTTC
TRBV5-1	TRBD1	TRBJ1-1	NA	CASSLALTPTGAVSAEAFF	TGCGCCAGCAGCTTGGCCCTTACCCCGACAGGGGCGGTTAGCGCTGAAGCTTTCTTT
TRBV11-2	TRBD1	TRBJ1-2	NA	CASSLVHRGPGYGYTF	TGTGCCAGCAGCTTAGTCCACAGGGGGCCGGGCTATGGCTACACCTTC